This TCR beta chain was captured by sequencing in a study of cytomegalovirus exposure and HLA in healthy donors. Background on the study: An earlier analysis found around 100 million unique TCR beta sequences from approximately 170 million T cells. Genotyping showed around four fifths of fewer than 500 donors falling in the Caucasian-associated ancestry cluster.

Findings and caveats of the study: About 87% or about 30% of the time was how often most TCR beta V segments were productive, according to an earlier analysis.

60 Vbeta and 13 Jbeta primers were used in PCR. Study processing details: The authors later counted 70 million to 85 million unique TCR beta chains, some 11 million of them shared. Data came from immunoSEQ multiplex PCR; TCRdb stores just in-frame clones and leaves some out. V and J calls and clone size are given by that table; D and trimming were obtained from the DNA. Of approximately 160,000 clones in the sample, 68% are singletons; the top ten hold less than 1.5%. The count of this clone is one. Its specificity is unknown. The V gene lost 1 base and the J gene lost 0 bases, with 10 bases spanning the gap. The CDR3 contains 15 residues. CDR1 and CDR2 from the germline V gene are LNHDA and SQIVND (reference sequence).

Material: PBMCs. V is TRBV19 and J is TRBJ2-7; D is unresolved. The sequence came from a man between 45 and 60 years old in good health and CMV-seronegative. The CDR3 loop reads CASSIAFSRSYEQYF. The CDR3 nucleotides read TGTGCCAGTAGTATAGCCTTTTCCCGCTCCTACGAGCAGTACTTC.